Here is one TCR beta chain with its context. This entry comes from a study of blood T cell repertoires in COVID-19. Background on the study: The origin of the acute and convalescent COVID-19 samples was the United States, Italy and Spain. The analysed material was cDNA or gDNA that came from T cells, B-cell-depleted T cells, or PBMCs.

Assay: immunoSEQ multiplex PCR; the TCRdb copy retains only in-frame clones and omits some. The repertoire consists of under 200,000 clones, with approximately 86% occurring once and the leading ten covering 9.8%. V shed 3 bases and J shed 4 bases, with 13 bases lying between them. This CDR3 spans 14 amino acids. CDR1 is GTSNPN, CDR2 SVGIG, per germline (reference sequence). The chain employs TRBV30 and TRBJ1-5; D unresolved. The origin of this receptor is a woman of 80 years or more with acute or convalescent COVID-19. Specimen: peripheral blood. CDR3 amino acids: CAWSVEGGNQPQHF. The CDR3 DNA reads TGTGCCTGGAGCGTAGAGGGTGGGAATCAGCCCCAGCATTTT.